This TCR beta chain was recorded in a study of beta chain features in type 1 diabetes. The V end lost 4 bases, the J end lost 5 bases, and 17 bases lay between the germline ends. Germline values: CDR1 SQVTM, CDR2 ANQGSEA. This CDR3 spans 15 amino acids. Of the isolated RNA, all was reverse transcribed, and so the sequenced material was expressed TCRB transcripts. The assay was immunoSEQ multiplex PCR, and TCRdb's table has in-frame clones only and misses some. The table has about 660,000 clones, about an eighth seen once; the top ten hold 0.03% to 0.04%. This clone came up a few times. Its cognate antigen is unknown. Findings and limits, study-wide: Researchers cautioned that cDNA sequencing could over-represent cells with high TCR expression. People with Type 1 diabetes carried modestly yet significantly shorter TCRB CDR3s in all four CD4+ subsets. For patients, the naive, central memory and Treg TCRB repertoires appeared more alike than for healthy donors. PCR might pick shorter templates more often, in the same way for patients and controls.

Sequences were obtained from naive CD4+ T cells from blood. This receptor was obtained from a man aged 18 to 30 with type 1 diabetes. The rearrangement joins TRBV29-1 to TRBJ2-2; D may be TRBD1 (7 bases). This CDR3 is CSVAPNRGGTGELFF. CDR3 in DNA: TGCAGCGTTGCTCCCAACAGGGGAGGTACCGGGGAGCTGTTTTTT.